The present T cell receptor (beta chain) was sequenced within a study of T cells expressing NK-cell markers. Whole-study context: From sorted CD3+CD56+NKG2C+, CD3+CD56+NKG2C- and CD3+CD56-NKG2C+ T cells came the TCR beta repertoires. The authors sequenced eight donors, of whom seven were HCMV-seropositive and one was seronegative.

This CDR3 has 15 amino acids. Germline-derived CDR1 and CDR2 are GTSNPN and SVGIG (reference sequence). A word on this clonotype: What it binds is unknown.

With the 5' RACE reads reprocessed, TCRdb shows one record per CDR3 protein and no DNA. In total, the table holds about 380,000 distinct CDR3 sequences. Points from the study as a whole: Specificity for HCMV among expanded NKG2C+ T cell clones was not established.

The specimen sequenced was blood T cells: a sorted CD56 or NKG2C T cell subset, CD4+ or CD8+ T cells, or bulk PBMC T cells (not recorded which). This TCR came from a man aged 18 to 69 in good health. V usage is TRBV30 and J usage is TRBJ1-5; checking the TCRdb D call of TRBD1 is not possible without DNA. This CDR3 is CAWSRETGSNQPQHF. The variable domain in full, completed from reference TRBV30 and TRBJ1-5, reads SQTIHQWPATLVQPVGSPLSLECTVEGTSNPNLYWYRQAAGRGLQLLFYSVGIGQISSEVPQNLSASRPQDRQFILSSKKLLLSDSGFYLCAWSRETGSNQPQHFGDGTRLSIL.